These T cell receptor beta chains were read from a single sample in a study of memory CD4+ T cells and cytomegalovirus serostatus. The assay was immunoSEQ multiplex PCR, and TCRdb's table has in-frame clones only and misses some. The data show some 50,000 clones, roughly 80% seen once. The source material was memory CD4+ T cells from blood. The receptors were gathered from an adult in good health and CMV-seronegative. CDR3s include the opening cysteine and the closing phenylalanine or tryptophan.

j_gene | v_gene | CDR3aa
TRBJ2-3 | TRBV30 | CALTLGGEADTQYF
TRBJ2-1 | TRBV6-1 | CASSESVRDLEQFF
TRBJ2-3 | TRBV10-3 | CAIVDRTTDTQYF
TRBJ2-3 | TRBV5-1 | CASSLGGRASTDTQYF
TRBJ1-1 | TRBV2 | CATRDREANTEAFF
TRBJ1-4 | TRBV10-3 | CAIKEGTTNEKLFF
TRBJ2-3 | TRBV29-1 | CSVLLAGGKASTDTQYF
TRBJ1-2 | TRBV11-2 | CASSSPGLNYGYTF
TRBJ2-1 | TRBV19 | CASSVLAGYEQFF
TRBJ1-4 | TRBV5-6 | CASSLWDTATNEKLFF
TRBJ2-7 | TRBV11-2 | CASSLRGSTTYEQYF
TRBJ2-7 | TRBV5-4 | CASSFSGGALGEQYF
TRBJ1-1 | TRBV6-5 | CASYRGRSTEAFF
TRBJ2-7 | TRBV10-1 | CASRRTLGGTYEQYF
TRBJ1-2 | TRBV4-2 | CASSQVGTGGAFYGYTF
TRBJ2-7 | TRBV7-9 | CASSLGQKTYF
TRBJ1-5 | TRBV30 | CAWSGGGGQPQHF
TRBJ1-6 | TRBV5-6 | CASSSTGLWVNSPLHF
TRBJ1-2 | TRBV20-1 | CSAIWGYGYTF
TRBJ2-3 | TRBV18 | CASSPWGTTSTDTQYF
TRBJ2-7 | TRBV2 | CASTISHGVSYEQYF
TRBJ1-2 | TRBV7-3 | CASSLEAGGYGYTF
TRBJ2-7 | TRBV5-1 | CASSLEVIKGEQYF
TRBJ1-1 | TRBV30 | CAWSLEVNTEAFF
TRBJ2-5 | TRBV25-1 | CASSELGTGDQETQYF
TRBJ1-2 | TRBV28 | CASSFGGGGYTF
TRBJ2-3 | TRBV30 | CAWSVLDTQYF
TRBJ2-1 | TRBV7-3 | CASSPGLAGATQFF
TRBJ2-1 | TRBV7-6 | CASSPAWGPKEQFF
TRBJ1-5 | TRBV29-1 | CSVSLLRDKRSIQPQHF
TRBJ2-3 | TRBV5-4 | CASSPGPRADTQYF
TRBJ1-4 | TRBV4-2 | CASSQENRERVKLFF
TRBJ2-3 | TRBV4-3 | CASSPGAASTDTQYF
TRBJ1-2 | TRBV18 | CASSSGQGARYGYTF
TRBJ1-2 | TRBV10-3 | CAISADRAYGYTF
TRBJ1-6 | TRBV7-2 | CASSRTGNSPLHF
TRBJ1-2 | TRBV11-2 | CASSPVSRYFGYTF
TRBJ2-5 | TRBV7-3 | CASSPGTRQETQYF
TRBJ1-1 | TRBV12-5 | CASGLVRGGGVSTEAFF